This note documents a single T cell receptor beta chain sequence. Its antigen is unidentified. This entry is derived from a study of cytomegalovirus exposure and HLA in healthy donors. The donors gave bone marrow, and they were healthy. Study-level results: Later work showed greater clonal expansion in HLA-associated TCR beta chains than in equally common others. Immune exposure information available was restricted to CMV serostatus. V- and J-gene trimming of TCR beta was linked (in a later analysis) to a missense DCLRE1C variant.

CDR3 length equals 13 residues. Germline lookup yields CDR1 SNHLY and CDR2 FYNNEI. V gave up 4 bases and J gave up 9 bases; unmatched junction bases: 5. With 60 Vbeta and 13 Jbeta primers, the PCR was carried out. Clones were read by immunoSEQ multiplex PCR, and TCRdb kept only the in-frame ones, dropping some. The top ten clones hold around 0.23% of a sample with 200,000 to 300,000 clones, approximately 84% of them seen once. The sequencing input was PBMCs. This chain links TRBV2 with TRBJ2-1; 8 nucleotides align to TRBD2. The TCR was taken from a girl between 2 and 10 years old in good health and CMV-seronegative. The CDR3 DNA follows: TGTGCCAGCAGTGTTAGCGGGAATTTTGAGCAGTTCTTC. Translating gives CASSVSGNFEQFF. Drawing the rest from reference TRBV2 and TRBJ2-1, the complete variable domain is EPEVTQTPSHQVTQMGQEVILRCVPISNHLYFYWYRQILGQKVEFLVSFYNNEISEKSEIFDDQFSVERPDGSNFTLKIRSTKLEDSAMYFCASSVSGNFEQFFGPGTRLTVL.